This T cell receptor beta chain emerged from a study of tumor and adjacent non-tumor tissue in lung cancer (dated by TCRdb to about 2018). Regarding the research as a whole: The cohort included some 11 adenocarcinoma, a couple of squamous cell carcinoma and 1 small cell lung cancer patients. Among the 15 or so patients, ages ranged from about 30 to 85 years, approximately 10 were men and 5 were women, and disease was TNM stage I to III. In total, sequencing yielded approximately 130,000,000 productive TCRbeta reads, which works out to an average of about 4 million reads per sample. The study compared bulk TCRbeta repertoires from lung tumor tissue and matched distant non-tumor lung tissue of about 14 lung cancer patients. TCRbeta CDR3 sequencing was performed on fewer than 35 paired specimens, with one tumor sample and one normal lung sample collected per patient.

Concerning this clonotype: It lacks a known antigen. A read error may be the cause here, since a much bigger clone is one base away.

Libraries came from multiplex PCR. The sample was run on an Illumina HiSeq 2500. TCRbeta libraries were constructed through three rounds of nested PCR with primers (Table S4) according to protocols adapted from ARM-PCR. PCR products of 200-500 bp were gel-excised and purified with the QIAquick gel extraction kit before sequencing. The published analysis was carried out like this. Trimmomatic was used to clean the reads, FLASH merged the cleaned reads into complete CDR3 sequences, and MiTCR assigned the sequences to V(D)J germline segments. Clonal diversity was computed as the inverse Simpson's index with VDJtools. In-frame sequences lacking a premature stop codon were counted as productive reads. TCRdb trimmed public reads at Q25 via fastp, called clones via MiXCR and kept in-frame beta chains. Here each entry gathers all rows of one CDR3 protein and keeps the most common genes and DNA. It is TCRdb's table, rather than the study itself, that gives the V and J calls and clone size. Here the sample has 65,000 to 70,000 distinct CDR3 sequences; 60% occur a single time. The ten top clones hold around 21% of the sample.

RNA was extracted from bulk unsorted tissue and checked for quality with a NanoDrop ND-1000 and an Agilent 2100. Newly diagnosed lung cancer patients without prior chemotherapy who had been admitted for thoracic surgery in China between August and November 2014 were enrolled as donors. Patients who had received previous radiotherapy or chemotherapy, or who had another concurrent cancer, were excluded from the study. Pieces of surgical tissue measuring roughly 1-2.2 cm3 were kept in RNAlater solution and held at -80 degrees C until needed. What the authors observed across the whole study: Peripheral blood was not sequenced, so blood TCRbeta repertoires in these lung cancer patients were not examined. Younger patients had significantly higher TCR diversity, and higher tumor TCR diversity was associated with shorter overall and disease-free survival. Only roughly 16 patients were included in the cohort, and the need for larger samples and more detailed clinical data was noted by the authors. TCR diversity (inverse Simpson) was significantly higher in tumor than in normal lung tissue (431.37 vs 166.20, P = 0.0075, Mann-Whitney U test). Neither the sequencing platform nor unique molecular identifiers are mentioned in the methods. A significantly larger cumulative share of the repertoire was made up by the top 100 clones in normal lung than in tumor tissue.

V is trimmed back by 6 bases and J by 5 bases, and the junction contains 4 bases that no gene match accounts for. The germline V gene provides CDR1 MNHNS and CDR2 SASEGT. The CDR3 sequence holds 14 residues, the cysteine and phenylalanine included. CDR3 DNA is the only sequence kept; it has 42 bases, read in frame from the first base. This clonotype was obtained from a man aged 50-60 years with non-small cell lung cancer. The chain uses TRBV6-1 and TRBJ2-5, with TRBD2 identical over 12 junction bases. The sample was lung tumor tissue. The DNA reads TGTGCCAGCAGCTGGACTAGCGGGAACGAGACCCAGTACTTC. Its protein reads: CASSWTSGNETQYF.